This TCR beta chain stems from a study of T-cell reconstitution after alpha-beta-depleted transplantation in children. Preparing the TCRbeta library involved the use of unique molecular identifiers. In TCRdb, the PCR reads were re-called with MiXCR into one record per CDR3 protein. The data hold around 530,000 distinct CDR3 sequences, with approximately 30% observed a single time. This clonotype was obtained from a human donor who donated a stem cell graft to a child with aplastic anemia. The sample here was PBMCs from the stem cell graft donor, taken from the stem cell graft.

The CDR3: CASSLGGDLTGELFF. For the CDR3, the DNA is TGCGCCAGCAGCTTGGGTGGAGATTTAACCGGGGAGCTGTTTTTT. This chain connects TRBV5-1 to TRBJ2-2; unclear D gene. The CDR3 is 15 amino acids. V was pared by 0 bases and J by 5 bases, with 11 bases between. Germline V gene data show CDR1 as SGHRS and CDR2 as YFSETQ.